The 20 T cell receptor beta chains below come from one sample, sequenced in a study of T cells after yellow fever vaccination. Via MiXCR, TCRdb re-called the 5' RACE reads, giving one row per CDR3 protein. The data contain some 600,000 distinct CDR3 sequences, roughly a sixth of them seen just once; the ten biggest clones take up 17%. Source: PBMCs, taken less than 6 days after the first yellow fever vaccination. These receptors originate from a man between 18 and 29 years old who received the YFV17D yellow fever vaccine.

This clonotype was counted between two and nine times. At one of its ends the junction is not consistent with the germline gene, which may arise from a read error. The rearrangement joins TRBV6-2 or TRBV6-3 to TRBJ2-1; D gene unclear. Per germline, CDR1 MNHEY and CDR2 SVGEGT. This CDR3 is built from 11 residues. The CDR3 DNA follows: TGTGCCAGCAGTTACCCAACCAACAAGAGCTTC. Protein: CASSYPTNKSF.

The genes are TRBV20-1 and TRBJ2-7, with D possibly matching TRBD2 (6 bases). Germline CDR1 is DFQATT and CDR2 is SNEGSKA (reference sequence). This CDR3 comprises 15 residues. Trimming removed 3 bases from V and 1 base from J, with 16 bases in between. The CDR3 reads CSASRLAFESYEQYV. CDR3 DNA: TGCAGTGCTAGCCGGCTAGCGTTCGAGTCCTACGAGCAGTACGTC.

This clonotype has a count of ten or more. V and J are TRBV7-6 and TRBJ2-7; 9 bases line up with TRBD1. The CDR3 runs to 14 residues. Unmatched junction bases numbered 5, after V lost 3 bases and J lost 5 bases. The germline CDR1 and CDR2 sequences are SGHVS and FNYEAQ. CDR3 in DNA: TGTGCCAGCAGCTTGGGGGACAGGGTCCACGAGCAGTACTTC. Translation gives CASSLGDRVHEQYF.

The chain links TRBV7-3 to TRBJ2-3; 7 nucleotides align to TRBD2. Per germline, CDR1 SGHTA and CDR2 FQGTGA. Trimming removed 1 base from V and 2 bases from J; junction bases left unmatched: 6. This CDR3 is 16 amino acids long. As DNA, the CDR3 is TGTGCCAGCAGCTTAATTGGTAGCGGGTACACAGATACGCAGTATTTT. This gives the protein CASSLIGSGYTDTQYF.

This clonotype was counted a few times. The V gene is TRBV6-6, the J gene TRBJ2-2, with D unresolved. The V gene's germline CDR1 is MNHNY and CDR2 SVGAGI (reference sequence). CDR3 length: 13 amino acids. Trimming took off 5 bases at V and 5 bases at J, with 9 bases between the two ends. The CDR3 spells CASSKPGTGELFF. The CDR3 region has the DNA TGTGCCAGCAGTAAACCGGGTACCGGGGAGCTGTTTTTT.

CDR3 amino acids: CASSSDRVTGNTIYF. Here the CDR3 DNA reads TGTGCCAGCAGCTCGGACAGGGTGACGGGAAACACCATATATTTT. The V gene is TRBV7-8, the J gene TRBJ1-3; the match to TRBD1 covers 8 bases. From germline, CDR1 is SGHVS and CDR2 FQNEAQ. Trimming cost V 4 bases and J 4 bases; bases outside gene matches: 6. CDR3 length: 15 amino acids.

In its sample, this clonotype was seen a few times. The chain is built from TRBV4-1 and TRBJ2-6; 7 nucleotides align to TRBD1. The trim removed 3 bases at V and 0 bases at J, leaving 11 bases unmatched. This CDR3 contains 19 residues. Germline CDR1 and CDR2: MGHRA and YSYEKL. CDR3 protein: CASSHTFGTDSSGANVLTF. In DNA, the CDR3 is TGCGCCAGCAGCCACACGTTCGGGACAGATAGCTCTGGGGCCAACGTCCTGACTTTC.

Only a few counts were recorded for this clonotype. CDR3 in DNA: TGTGCCAGCAGTTTATGGCGTTCTTTTAACTCTGGGGCCAACGTCCTGACTTTC. Translation: CASSLWRSFNSGANVLTF. The V and J genes are TRBV12-3 or TRBV12-4 and TRBJ2-6; unclear D gene. The CDR3 totals 18 residues. V lost 2 bases, J lost 0 bases, and 14 bases lay in between.

A few counts support this clonotype. This chain uses TRBV7-8 with TRBJ1-2; maybe TRBD1 (6 bases). Trimming took off 5 bases at V and 5 bases at J, with 24 bases between the two ends. The germline V gene encodes CDR1 SGHVS and CDR2 FQNEAQ. The CDR3 has 17 amino acids. CDR3 in amino acids: CASSETTGGGILYGYTF. The CDR3 region has the DNA TGTGCCAGCAGCGAGACTACAGGAGGGGGTATACTTTATGGCTACACCTTC.

In its sample, this clonotype was seen once. The V gene is TRBV18, the J gene TRBJ2-3; no definite D call. The V gene's germline CDR1 is KGHSH and CDR2 LQKENI. Trimming took off 5 bases at V and 4 bases at J, with 10 bases between the two ends. This CDR3 contains 13 residues. The CDR3 region is CASSRVAADTQYF. The DNA for the CDR3 is TGTGCCAGCTCAAGGGTTGCGGCAGATACGCAGTATTTT.

The chain carries TRBV7-2 and TRBJ1-3; D is undetermined. The length of the CDR3 is 14 residues. Trimming removed 4 bases from V and 2 bases from J, with 9 bases in between. CDR1 is SGHTA, CDR2 FQGNSA, per germline. DNA for the CDR3: TGTGCCAGCAGCTACGGACGTCCTGGAAACACCATATATTTT. This translates into CASSYGRPGNTIYF.

The chain carries TRBV4-1 and TRBJ1-6; tentatively, D is TRBD1 (6 bases). The CDR3 loop spans 18 amino acids. Deletions cut 5 bases from V and 1 base from J, with 18 bases between. The germline CDR1 and CDR2 sequences are MGHRA and YSYEKL. The CDR3 protein is CASSSQPGGLSYNSPLHF. CDR3 DNA: TGCGCCAGCAGCTCCCAACCCGGGGGGCTGTCCTATAATTCACCCCTCCACTTT.

The chain employs TRBV12-3 or TRBV12-4 and TRBJ2-5; 8 nucleotides align to TRBD2. The CDR3 is 16 residues long. Trimming removed 3 bases from V and 1 base from J; junction bases left unmatched: 7. The CDR3 region is CASSFSSGGPQETQYF. CDR3 DNA sequence: TGTGCCAGCAGTTTTTCTTCGGGGGGGCCCCAAGAGACCCAGTACTTC.

This clonotype was counted between two and nine times. The V and J genes are TRBV4-1 and TRBJ2-1; D may match TRBD1 or TRBD2 (5 bases each). The CDR3 totals 12 residues. CDR1 and CDR2 (germline): MGHRA, YSYEKL. Trimming stripped 3 bases from V and 11 bases from J, with 11 bases between. The DNA for the CDR3 is TGCGCCAGCAGCCAGGCATGGGGACAGCAGTTCTTC. Translating it yields CASSQAWGQQFF.

CDR3 nucleotide sequence: TGTGCCAGCATCATCACTAGCGGGGGGGCCGGTGAGCAGTTCTTC. Translation: CASIITSGGAGEQFF. The chain employs TRBV11-2 and TRBJ2-1; TRBD2 aligns across 13 bases. The V gene's germline CDR1 is SGHAT and CDR2 FQNNGV. The V segment lost 7 bases and the J segment 9 bases; nucleotides outside the gene matches: 9. This CDR3 spans 15 amino acids. Together with reference TRBV11-2 and TRBJ2-1, the CDR3 gives the full variable domain: EAGVAQSPRYKIIEKRQSVAFWCNPISGHATLYWYQQILGQGPKLLIQFQNNGVVDDSQLPKDRFSAERLKGVDSTLKIQPAKLEDSAVYLCASIITSGGAGEQFFGPGTRLTVL.

In DNA, the CDR3 is TGTGCCACCAGCAGAGATATAGGGTTTAATGAAAAACTGTTTTTT. Amino acids: CATSRDIGFNEKLFF. The chain uses TRBV15 and TRBJ1-4, with D unresolved. The germline CDR1 and CDR2 sequences are LNHNV and YYDKDF (reference sequence). Deletions cut 0 bases from V and 4 bases from J, with 9 bases between. The CDR3 spans 15 residues.

This clonotype was detected only a few times. This sequence joins TRBV6-2 or TRBV6-3 and TRBJ2-7; no definite D call. Trimming shortened V by 5 bases and J by 2 bases, and 7 bases separated the two germline ends. Germline CDR1 is MNHEY and CDR2 is SVGEGT. CDR3 length equals 12 residues. CDR3 bases: TGTGCCAGCAGTCGGACCACCTACGAGCAGTACTTC. Amino acid sequence: CASSRTTYEQYF.

This clonotype has a handful of counts. This chain joins TRBV5-1 and TRBJ1-6; TRBD1 agrees at 8 bases. The length of the CDR3 is 14 residues. V gave up 5 bases and J gave up 8 bases; unmatched junction bases: 6. Germline V gene lookup returns CDR1 SGHRS and CDR2 YFSETQ. The CDR3 region is CASRLQGAHSPLHF. Written as DNA, the CDR3 is TGCGCCAGCAGGCTGCAGGGGGCCCATTCACCCCTCCACTTT.

The J gene is TRBJ2-3, the V gene TRBV9; D unclear. The CDR3 contains 15 residues. Germline V gives CDR1 SGDLS, CDR2 YYNGEE. Trimming stripped 5 bases from V and 2 bases from J, with 15 bases between. The CDR3 sequence is CASSGYSFLTDTQYF. CDR3 nucleotide sequence: TGTGCCAGCAGTGGGTACTCCTTCCTCACAGATACGCAGTATTTT.

This clonotype was detected many times. The J gene is TRBJ1-3, the V gene TRBV11-2; D is unclear. Trimming left V 5 bases short and J 1 base short, with 9 bases between. CDR1 is SGHAT and CDR2 is FQNNGV in the germline V gene. This CDR3 is 14 amino acids long. This chain's CDR3 is CASSIARSGNTIYF. The CDR3, as DNA: TGTGCCAGCAGCATAGCCAGATCTGGAAACACCATATATTTT.